This T cell receptor (beta chain) derives from a study of T-cell reconstitution after alpha-beta-depleted transplantation in children. This clonotype was recorded many times. Unique molecular identifiers were used in preparing the TCRbeta library. TCRdb re-called the PCR reads through MiXCR, storing one row per CDR3 protein. Of under 300,000 distinct CDR3 sequences detected, around 8.9% appear once; the ten largest clones hold 5% to 6%. Germline CDR1 is SGHDT and CDR2 is YYEEEE. V lost 4 bases to trimming and J lost 1 base, with 6 bases between them. The CDR3 totals 13 residues. The sequencing used PBMCs from the stem cell graft donor, collected from the stem cell graft. The chain links TRBV5-6 to TRBJ1-3; D gene ambiguous. The TCR was taken from a human donor who donated a stem cell graft to a child with SCID. CDR3 sequence: CASSGGSGNTIYF. In nucleotides, the CDR3 is TGTGCCAGCAGCGGAGGGTCTGGAAACACCATATATTTT.